This TCR beta chain originates from a study of vaccination and CD4 T cells after COVID-19 (dated by TCRdb to 2021 to 2024). With regard to the full study: Six males and four females were included in the convalescent cohort, with two Hispanic individuals, seven Caucasians, two Asians and one multiracial person represented. Participants received two doses of either the Pfizer-BioNTech BNT162b2 vaccine (n=8) or the Moderna mRNA-1273 vaccine (n=2). The time from the second vaccine dose to post-vaccine blood sampling had a median of roughly 70 days and ranged from 14 to 241 days. Post-COVID blood samples were collected from convalescent patients a median of roughly 100 days after diagnosis, with a range of about 35 to 170 days. In control cultures, a CEFX viral epitope pool was used as positive control, an HIV-1 Nef peptide pool was used as negative control, or no peptide was added. The spike-specific CD4+ TCR repertoire was compared before and after mRNA vaccination in nine to ten COVID-19 convalescent patients and a handful of infection-naive healthy vaccine recipients. Culture stimuli were overlapping spike peptide pools from SARS-CoV-2 and from the common cold coronaviruses HCoV-NL63, HCoV-OC43 and HCoV-229E.

The paper's findings and limits, for the study overall: Among the post-vaccine SARS-CoV-2-reactive clones in convalescent patients, a median around 86% showed up only after vaccination, which suggests vaccine-specific priming. Only a relatively small number of convalescent patients were included in the study, and early timepoints following natural infection were not analyzed. An increase in the median number of SARS-CoV-2-reactive clonotypes from 21 after infection to a few dozen after vaccination was observed, but the change was not found to be significant. Nearly all vaccine-specific clones in convalescent patients (304 of 307) were mono-reactive for SARS-CoV-2 spike rather than cross-reactive with common cold coronaviruses.

The germline V gene gives CDR1 as SGHRS and CDR2 as YFSETQ. V lost 3 bases and J lost 8 bases; the stretch between them is 8 bases long. CDR3 length: 11 amino acids, cysteine to phenylalanine. Only the CDR3 region is kept as DNA, spanning 33 bases read in frame from base 1. Libraries were prepared through PCR. DNA from cultured CD4+ T cells underwent TCR sequencing with the Oncomine TCR Beta short-read assay at the Johns Hopkins FTIC core. The QIAamp micro DNA kit was used to extract genomic DNA from the cultured CD4+ T cells. Oncomine TCR Beta libraries from cultured CD4+ T cells were pooled using unique dual indexes and sequenced on an Illumina iSeq 100. The authors' analysis ran thus. Non-productive sequences were removed, and CDR3s not starting with C, not ending with F or W, or shorter than 7 amino acids were discarded. The MANAFEST web application was used to identify antigen-specific clonotypes by comparing peptide-stimulated wells against reference wells and other culture wells. Positive clones required FDR below 0.05, an odds ratio above 5, and productive frequency above 0.1% in at least two of three replicate wells. A clonotype counted as cross-reactive if it showed significant expansion both in the SARS-CoV-2 spike wells and in at least one common cold coronavirus spike condition. Similarity between CDR3 sequences was evaluated in R version 3.6.1 using Levenshtein distances (stringdist) and unrooted phylogenetic trees (ape). TCRdb itself trimmed the public reads at Q25 with fastp, ran MiXCR and retained productive beta chains. When rows share a CDR3 protein, they turn into one entry using the most common DNA and genes. In this record, the V and J calls reflect TCRdb's handling and not the investigators' own analysis. In this sample the table shows around 15,000 distinct CDR3 sequences, 20% to 25% of which occur a single time. The ten top clones hold less than 15% of the sample.

Taken with the paper, the label for treatment or condition translates to: approximately 10-day PBMC culture with coronavirus spike peptide pools or control peptides (ViraFEST assay). The ViraFEST assay was used in the study, in which antigen-specific T cells were expanded with peptide pools and expanded clonotypes were subsequently identified by TCR sequencing. Negative nucleocapsid antibody tests before and after vaccination confirmed that the healthy vaccine recipients had no prior SARS-CoV-2 infection. Each well held 2.2 million or so PBMCs cultured with roughly 10 ug/ml peptide pools in IMDM containing approximately 5% human AB serum and 9.5 to 10 IU/ml IL-2. Half of the culture medium was replaced with fresh IL-2-containing medium on days 3 and 7. Once the cells had been in culture for around nine days, the EasySep CD4+ T cell isolation kit was used to isolate CD4+ T cells by negative selection. PBMCs were separated from whole blood using Ficoll-Paque Plus gradient centrifugation and then either used fresh or cryopreserved at -140C. Culture conditions were generally each tested in triplicate wells.

Of note for this clonotype: No antigen is known for it. Base qualities are not at hand, and no much larger clone is one base apart.

The clonotype was recovered from a human donor who received a COVID-19 vaccine. The chain is encoded by TRBV5-1 joined to TRBJ1-2, and TRBD1 may be the D gene, going by 5 matching bases. The starting material was CD4+ T cells from blood, cultured in vitro, obtained before SARS-CoV-2 vaccination. The CDR3 loop reads CASSYQGGYTF. The sequenced DNA is TGCGCCAGCAGCTATCAGGGCGGCTACACCTTC. Here the CDR3 is joined to the reference TRBV5-1 and TRBJ1-2 genes, and the full variable domain is: KAGVTQTPRYLIKTRGQQVTLSCSPISGHRSVSWYQQTPGQGLQFLFEYFSETQRNKGNFPGRFSGRQFSNSRSEMNVSTLELGDSALYLCASSYQGGYTFGSGTRLTVV.